The clone carrying this TCR beta chain has just a few counts. What it binds is unknown. The data are from a study of T cell repertoires in cytomegalovirus infection. Study as a whole: HLA-B-restricted CMV epitopes that are well studied, plus recently identified HLA-C-restricted ones, were used by the study. Public TCR beta signatures marked donors with CMV infection and the matching HLA. Study-level points and caveats: The ex vivo response showed dominance by HLA-C-restricted CMV-specific TCR beta clonotypes.

This CDR3 is built from 15 residues. Germline V gene data show CDR1 as SNHLY and CDR2 as FYNNEI. The V and J ends lost 1 base and 8 bases respectively, with 14 bases between them. TCRdb used MiXCR to reprocess the reads, holding one entry per CDR3 protein. The sample carries fewer than 150,000 distinct CDR3 sequences, over 30% recorded once. The sequence came from a human donor in good health (CMV status not recorded). Some clones in this sample may be carry-over from other donors' samples. Specimen: CD8+ T cells from cultured PBMCs, collected from culture after CMV antigen stimulation. The chain combines TRBV2 with TRBJ1-4; tentative D call: TRBD1 (5 bases). In nucleotides, the CDR3 is TGTGCCAGCAGTGAAGGTGGGGCCGGGGAGGAAAAACTGTTTTTT. Translated, it gives CASSEGGAGEEKLFF.